This is a list of T cell receptor beta chains from one sample in a study of blood T cell repertoires in COVID-19. Repertoires were generated with immunoSEQ multiplex PCR, while TCRdb's copy carries only in-frame clones and drops some. The table records 80,000 to 90,000 clones, 65% to 85% of them present only once. The sequencing sample was made of peripheral blood. The origin of the receptors is a man between 65 and 85 years old with acute or convalescent COVID-19. Both conserved end residues are part of each CDR3. The D gene is left open where the match is weak. Rows may omit the clone size; those that give it use once, few, many or a size class.

TRBJ1-5 | TRBV28 | . | . | TGTGCCAGCAGACATAGCAATCAGCCCCAGCATTTT | CASRHSNQPQHF
TRBJ1-3 | TRBV9 | . | . | TGTGCCAGCAGTAGCTATAGCTCTGGAAACACCATATATTTT | CASSSYSSGNTIYF
TRBJ1-2 | TRBV11-2 | . | TRBD1 | TGTGCCAGCAGCTTGGGGACAGGGGGCCTCTATGGCTACACCTTC | CASSLGTGGLYGYTF
TRBJ1-6 | TRBV10-3 | . | . | TGTGCCATCGGGAATCCGGGGTCACCCCTCCACTTT | CAIGNPGSPLHF
TRBJ2-3 | TRBV4-1 | . | . | TGCGCCAGCAGCCAAGAGAGGCAGACCCGCACAGATACGCAGTATTTT | CASSQERQTRTDTQYF
TRBJ1-1 | TRBV11-2 | . | . | TGTGCCAGCAGCTTAATCCGGTCCCCTGAAGCTTTCTTT | CASSLIRSPEAFF
TRBJ2-1 | TRBV10-3 | once | . | TGTGCCATCAGTGAGTCTAGCGACCCCTACAATGAGCAGTTCTTC | CAISESSDPYNEQFF
TRBJ2-3 | TRBV5-8 | . | TRBD1 | TGTGCCAGCAGCTCGGGACAGACTAGCACAGATACGCAGTATTTT | CASSSGQTSTDTQYF
TRBJ1-2 | TRBV28 | few | TRBD1 | TGTGCCAGCAGTTTAGCGGGACAGGGAACCTATGGCTACACCTTC | CASSLAGQGTYGYTF
TRBJ1-1 | TRBV2 | . | . | TGTGCCAGCAAAATTATCCCCCGGGGTGAAGCTTTCTTT | CASKIIPRGEAFF
TRBJ2-3 | TRBV11-2 | . | . | TGTGCCAGCAGCTTAGCGGGGGATGAGGGCACAGATACGCAGTATTTT | CASSLAGDEGTDTQYF
TRBJ2-1 | TRBV20-1 | . | TRBD1 | TGCAGTGCTAGTTGGGACAGGAATAACAATGAGCAGTTCTTC | CSASWDRNNNEQFF
TRBJ2-2 | TRBV29-1 | . | TRBD2 | TGCAGCGCACACCTAGCGGAGAACACCGGGGAGCTGTTTTTT | CSAHLAENTGELFF
TRBJ2-7 | TRBV18 | few | TRBD2 | TGTGCCAGCTCACCAACTAGCGAGCACGAGCAGTACTTC | CASSPTSEHEQYF
TRBJ2-7 | TRBV3-1/TRBV3-2 | . | TRBD2 | TGTGCCAGCTCACGCTCAGAAACGGGGGGTGTCGAGCAGTACTTC | CASSRSETGGVEQYF
TRBJ1-4 | TRBV6-1 | . | . | TGTGCCAGCAGTGAAGCGCCGGGATCAACTAATGAAAAACTGTTTTTT | CASSEAPGSTNEKLFF
TRBJ2-1 | TRBV6-5 | few | . | TGTGCCGCGGTACGGGGAGCTGAGCAGTTCTTC | CAAVRGAEQFF
TRBJ2-1 | TRBV4-1 | . | . | TGCGCCAGCAGCCAGGTACTAGCCTGGGGGTGGAATGAGCAGTTCTTC | CASSQVLAWGWNEQFF
TRBJ2-5 | TRBV7-2 | . | . | TGTGCCAGCAGCTTAGGGGACACTACACAAGAGACCCAGTACTTC | CASSLGDTTQETQYF
TRBJ2-3 | TRBV11-2 | . | . | TGTGCCAGCAGCTTCCGGGACTCCGATACGCAGTATTTT | CASSFRDSDTQYF
TRBJ2-5 | TRBV11-2 | . | TRBD1 | TGTGCCAGCAGCGCCACCTCCGGGACAGCGTACTTC | CASSATSGTAYF
TRBJ1-1 | TRBV30 | few | TRBD1 | TGTGCCTGGAGTGGGGACAGGAAACGACCTGAAGCTTTCTTT | CAWSGDRKRPEAFF
TRBJ1-1 | TRBV29-1 | . | TRBD1 | TGCAGCGTCGGCAGGGACAGGAACACTGAAGCTTTCTTT | CSVGRDRNTEAFF
TRBJ2-1 | TRBV11-1 | . | . | TGTGCCAGCGGGTACAGACAGGACAATGAGCAGTTCTTC | CASGYRQDNEQFF
TRBJ2-7 | TRBV14 | many | . | TGTGCCAGCAGCCGCCCTGGGAGGGGGAAGTACGAGCAGTACTTC | CASSRPGRGKYEQYF
TRBJ2-7 | TRBV6-5 | . | . | TGTGCCAGCAGTCCGTCCTACGAGCAGTACTTC | CASSPSYEQYF
TRBJ2-1 | TRBV10-2 | . | TRBD1 | TGCGCCAGCAGTGATTTCGGGACAGGATATATTGTTGAGCAGTTCTTC | CASSDFGTGYIVEQFF
TRBJ2-4 | TRBV21-1 | . | . | TGTGCCAGCAGCATACCTGGGGGACACAGAGCCAAAAACATTCAGTACTTC | CASSIPGGHRAKNIQYF
TRBJ2-2 | TRBV15 | few | . | TGTGCCACCAGCACGAGACAAGCGAACACCGGGGAGCTGTTTTTT | CATSTRQANTGELFF
TRBJ2-5 | TRBV5-4 | . | . | TGTGCCAGCAGCTCAGGGGCACAAGAGACCCAGTACTTC | CASSSGAQETQYF
TRBJ2-7 | TRBV2 | . | . | TGTGCCAGCAGTGATAGGGGGGGCCGTAGCGAGCAGTACTTC | CASSDRGGRSEQYF
TRBJ2-1 | TRBV5-5 | . | TRBD2 | TGTGCCAGCAGCCCTCGCGGAGCGGGGGGGTACAATGAGCAGTTCTTC | CASSPRGAGGYNEQFF
TRBJ2-7 | TRBV12-3/TRBV12-4 | . | . | TGTGCCAGCAGTTTGACAGGAACCTACGAGCAGTACTTC | CASSLTGTYEQYF
TRBJ1-1 | TRBV5-4 | . | TRBD1 | TGTGCCAGCAGCTCACAGGGGAAGACTGAAGCTTTCTTT | CASSSQGKTEAFF
TRBJ1-1 | TRBV10-2 | . | . | TGCGCCAGCAGGAGCCCAGGGTATGACACTGAAGCTTTCTTT | CASRSPGYDTEAFF
TRBJ2-2 | TRBV9 | once | TRBD2 | TGTGCCAGCAGCGGGACTAGCGGGGGCACCGGGGAGCTGTTTTTT | CASSGTSGGTGELFF
TRBJ2-3 | TRBV5-1 | . | TRBD2 | TGCGCCAGCAGCTTGGAACTAGCGGGGGGCGGAGATACGCAGTATTTT | CASSLELAGGGDTQYF
TRBJ2-6 | TRBV7-3 | . | . | TGTGCCAGCACCCGCGGAGGGGTGGACAACGTCCTGACTTTC | CASTRGGVDNVLTF
TRBJ1-4 | TRBV12-3/TRBV12-4 | . | . | TGTGCCAGCAGCCTGGGCGAAAAACTGTTTTTT | CASSLGEKLFF
TRBJ2-1 | TRBV27 | . | TRBD1 | TGTGCCAGCAGTTTGGGGCAGGGGGCGGGTGAGCAGTTCTTC | CASSLGQGAGEQFF
TRBJ2-7 | TRBV3-1/TRBV3-2 | . | TRBD1 | TGTGCCAGCAGGACAGGGGGCGGGGACGAGCAGTACTTC | CASRTGGGDEQYF
TRBJ1-1 | TRBV19 | . | . | TGTGCCAGTTATCTCCCGGGACTCGGGAGGGGAAACACTGAAGCTTTCTTT | CASYLPGLGRGNTEAFF
TRBJ2-2 | TRBV7-9 | . | TRBD2 | TGTGCCAGCAGCCCAGCGGGGGAAGGACGGGAGCTGTTTTTT | CASSPAGEGRELFF
TRBJ1-6 | TRBV7-9 | few | . | TGTGCCAGCAGCTTATTGGCTTCACCCCTCCACTTT | CASSLLASPLHF
TRBJ1-4 | TRBV19 | . | . | TGTGCCAGTAGTATAGCAACGGAGGTTAATGAAAAACTGTTTTTT | CASSIATEVNEKLFF